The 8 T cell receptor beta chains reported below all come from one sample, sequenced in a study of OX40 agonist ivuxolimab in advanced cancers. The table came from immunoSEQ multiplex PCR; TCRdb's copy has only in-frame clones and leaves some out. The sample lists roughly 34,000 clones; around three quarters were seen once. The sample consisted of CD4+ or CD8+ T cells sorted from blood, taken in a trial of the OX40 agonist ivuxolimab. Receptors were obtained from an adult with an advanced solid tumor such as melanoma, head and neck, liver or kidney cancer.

The CDR3 bases are TGTGCCAGTAGAACAGCGGGGGTGGCGACAGATACGCAGTATTTT. Its translation is CASRTAGVATDTQYF. The chain employs TRBV19 and TRBJ2-3, with TRBD2 matching 8 bases. With V trimmed by 6 bases and J by 3 bases, 8 bases remained unmatched. This CDR3 has 15 amino acids. The germline V gene has CDR1 LNHDA and CDR2 SQIVND (reference sequence).

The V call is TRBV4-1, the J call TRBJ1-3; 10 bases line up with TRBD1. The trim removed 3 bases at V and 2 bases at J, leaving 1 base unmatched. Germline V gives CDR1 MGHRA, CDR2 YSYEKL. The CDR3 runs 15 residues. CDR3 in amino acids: CASSQTGGPGNTIYF. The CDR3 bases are TGCGCCAGCAGCCAGACAGGGGGCCCTGGAAACACCATATATTTT.

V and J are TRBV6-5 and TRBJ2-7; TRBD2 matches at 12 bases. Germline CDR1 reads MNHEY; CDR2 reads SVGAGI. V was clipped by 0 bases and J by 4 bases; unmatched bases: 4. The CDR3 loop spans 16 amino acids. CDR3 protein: CASSYSILAGGYEQYF. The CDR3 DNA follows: TGTGCCAGCAGTTACTCGATACTAGCGGGGGGTTACGAGCAGTACTTC.

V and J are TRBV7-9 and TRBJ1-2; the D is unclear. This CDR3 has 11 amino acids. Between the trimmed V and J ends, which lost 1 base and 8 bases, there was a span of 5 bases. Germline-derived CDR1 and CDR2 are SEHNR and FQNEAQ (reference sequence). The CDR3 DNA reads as TGTGCCAGCAGCTTAGAGTGGGGCTACACCTTC. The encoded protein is CASSLEWGYTF.

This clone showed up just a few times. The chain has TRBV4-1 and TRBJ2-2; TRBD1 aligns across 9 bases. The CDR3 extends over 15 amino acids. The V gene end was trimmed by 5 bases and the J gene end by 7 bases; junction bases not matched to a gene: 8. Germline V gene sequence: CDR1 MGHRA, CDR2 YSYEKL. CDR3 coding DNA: TGCGCCAGCAGCGGGACACAGGGGGCCGTCGGGGAGCTGTTTTTT. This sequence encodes CASSGTQGAVGELFF.

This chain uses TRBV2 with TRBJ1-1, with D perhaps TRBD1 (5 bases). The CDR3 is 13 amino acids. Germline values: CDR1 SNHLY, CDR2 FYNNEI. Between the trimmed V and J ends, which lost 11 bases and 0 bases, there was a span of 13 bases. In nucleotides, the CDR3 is TGTGCCGGGACGACAGAGATGAACACTGAAGCTTTCTTT. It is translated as CAGTTEMNTEAFF.

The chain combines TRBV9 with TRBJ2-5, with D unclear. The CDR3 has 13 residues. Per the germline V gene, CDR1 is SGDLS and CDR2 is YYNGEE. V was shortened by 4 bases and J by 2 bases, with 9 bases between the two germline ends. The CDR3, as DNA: TGTGCCAGCAGCCTGTTTGGACAAGAGACCCAGTACTTC. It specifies CASSLFGQETQYF.

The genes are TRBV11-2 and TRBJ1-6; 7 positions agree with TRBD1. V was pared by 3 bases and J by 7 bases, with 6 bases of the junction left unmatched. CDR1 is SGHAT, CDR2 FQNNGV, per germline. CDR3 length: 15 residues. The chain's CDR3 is CASSFSQGHNSPLHF. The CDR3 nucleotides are TGTGCCAGCAGCTTTTCACAGGGGCACAATTCACCCCTCCACTTT.